This TCR beta chain appears in the sequencing data of a study of blood T cell repertoires in COVID-19 (dated by TCRdb to 2018 to 2021). Regarding the complete study: The collaborator samples originated in the United States, Italy and Spain and spanned the acute and convalescent phases of COVID-19. Subjects who had been exposed to COVID-19, were actively infected with it, or had recovered from it provided the deeply sampled blood TCRbeta repertoires that made up the dataset. Where HLA class I and class II types were available, the types were taken from metadata supplied by the sample provider, not from assay-based typing. The sample metadata nearly always contained a de-identified subject ID, COVID-19 status, age in years and sex. A freely available public database, intended as a resource for researchers studying the immune response to SARS-CoV-2, is where the repertoires were released. Samples were obtained from the ongoing ImmuneRACE study (first 160 participants) and from over 1,000 subjects provided by 6 global collaborators. The material from the prospective study consisted of cDNA or gDNA derived from T cells, B-cell-depleted T cells, or PBMCs.

Study-wide findings and limitations: Clinical and demographic metadata were provided uncurated, with the amount varying by source and participant.

The germline V gene specifies KGHDR as CDR1 and SFDVKD as CDR2. Including cysteine and phenylalanine, the CDR3 has 14 amino acids. Just CDR3 DNA is preserved here, 42 bases in frame from base 1. Trimming at the junction amounts to 2 bases on V and 3 bases on J, and the germline ends lie 7 bases apart. As to this clone: The target of this receptor is not known. No base-level quality is on record; no much larger clone is a single base apart.

Whole blood was collected in K2EDTA tubes by collaborating institutions according to the institutions' own protocols. For TCRbeta analysis, collaborators shipped samples as frozen whole blood, isolated PBMCs, or DNA extracted from either of those sample types. TCRbeta CDR3 regions were amplified from genomic DNA using the immunoSEQ Assay, a bias-controlled multiplex PCR. Per the source publication's procedure: Within the assay, amplification of reference gene primers was used to estimate how many nucleated cells each sample contained. Sequence reads were collapsed and filtered to measure the absolute abundance of every unique TCRbeta CDR3 rearrangement. For each sample, productive Simpson clonality was calculated as the square root of Simpson's diversity index across productive rearrangements. The clones in this table, taken by TCRdb from immuneACCESS, are in-frame only. Not every clone is retained; where verified, under half of the shortfall comes from an unresolved V gene, and the cause of the rest is unknown. That table gives V, J and clone size, and the DNA gave D and trimming. The sample table holds 120,000 or so clones, of which about three quarters were seen once. The top ten clones comprise 0.7% to 1% of the sample.

Specimen: peripheral blood. The chain joins TRBV24-1 to TRBJ1-5; no D gene call is confident. The clonotype originates from a human donor with acute or convalescent COVID-19. The donor label of this sample is uncertain. The CDR3 protein: CATSDSRYNQPQHF. The nucleotides are TGTGCCACCAGTGATTCCAGATACAATCAGCCCCAGCATTTT.